The clone carrying this T cell receptor beta chain turned up a few times. The use of a sample-barcoded 5' primer and a J-beta primer mix characterized a second PCR of about 7 to 12 cycles. TCRdb reprocessed the 5' RACE reads with MiXCR, giving one entry per CDR3 protein. This sample has around 780,000 distinct CDR3 sequences; roughly 25% occur once, and the top ten carry less than 3.5%. This sample was taken from a study of blood T cells in healthy people across ages. Donor samples were obtained from healthy Caucasian individuals from Russia, aged 6 to 90. The CDR3 totals 13 residues. V lost 3 bases to trimming and J lost 5 bases, with 10 bases between them. These data were also filed under a second study, of T cells of mothers and their children.

The sequence derives from a boy under 18 in good health. What was sequenced was blood. The chain recombines TRBV12-3 or TRBV12-4 with TRBJ1-2; no firm D call. The DNA for the CDR3 is TGTGCCAGCAGTTTGAGGGCCCGGTATGGCTACACCTTC. The encoded protein is CASSLRARYGYTF.